The clone carrying this TCR beta chain was picked up many times. Its antigen is still unknown. The authors amplified TCR beta CDR3 regions from RNA transcripts. HTBI primers served in a first-round RT-PCR, which a second-round multiplex PCR followed. One entry per CDR3 protein, called by TCRdb with MiXCR from the multiplex PCR reads. The sample carries 350,000 to 450,000 distinct CDR3 sequences, about 16% recorded once. Serum thyroxine and TRAb, along with clinical symptoms, thyroid ultrasound and orbital computed tomography, were what diagnosis relied on. The authors isolated PBMCs from more than 9 ml of fresh peripheral blood. Germline V gene data show CDR1 as MNHNS and CDR2 as SASEGT. There are 13 residues in the CDR3. V dropped 6 bases and J dropped 4; count of bases not matched to a gene: 3. The source of the sample is a study of Graves' ophthalmopathy and Graves' hyperthyroidism. Study outcomes and limitations: Its predictions of ophthalmopathy progression gave the model over 65% sensitivity and 72% to 75% specificity. Blood also held most thyroid clonotypes expanded above 0.001 frequency.

The material sequenced was peripheral blood. The origin of this receptor is a woman aged 18-29 years with Graves' ophthalmopathy. This chain connects TRBV6-1 to TRBJ1-2, with TRBD1 matching 9 bases. The CDR3 bases are TGTGCCAGCAGACCGGACAGGGGCTATGGCTACACCTTC. It translates to CASRPDRGYGYTF.